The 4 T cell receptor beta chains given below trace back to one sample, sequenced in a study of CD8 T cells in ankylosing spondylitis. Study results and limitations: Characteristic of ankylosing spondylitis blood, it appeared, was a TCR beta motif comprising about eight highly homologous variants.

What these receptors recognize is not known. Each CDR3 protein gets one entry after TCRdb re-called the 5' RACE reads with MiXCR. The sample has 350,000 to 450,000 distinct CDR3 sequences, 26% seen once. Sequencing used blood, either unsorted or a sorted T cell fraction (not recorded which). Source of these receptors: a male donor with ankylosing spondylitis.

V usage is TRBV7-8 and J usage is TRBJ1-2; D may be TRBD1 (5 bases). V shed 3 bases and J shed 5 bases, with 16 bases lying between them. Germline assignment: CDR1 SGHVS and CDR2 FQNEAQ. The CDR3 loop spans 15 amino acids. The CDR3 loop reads CASSFQGTFGYGYTF. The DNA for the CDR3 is TGTGCCAGCAGCTTCCAGGGTACTTTTGGTTATGGCTACACCTTC. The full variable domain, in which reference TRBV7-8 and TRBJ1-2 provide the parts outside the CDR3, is GAGVSQSPRYKVAKRGQDVALRCDPISGHVSLFWYQQALGQGPEFLTYFQNEAQLDKSGLPSDRFFAERPEGSVSTLKIQRTQQEDSAVYLCASSFQGTFGYGYTFGSGTRLTVV.

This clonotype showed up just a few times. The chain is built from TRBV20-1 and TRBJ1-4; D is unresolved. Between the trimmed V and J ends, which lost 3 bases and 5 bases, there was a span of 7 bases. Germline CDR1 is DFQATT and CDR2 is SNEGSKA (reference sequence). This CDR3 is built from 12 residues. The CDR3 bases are TGCAGTGCTAGTATAGTGAATGAAAAACTGTTTTTT. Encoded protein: CSASIVNEKLFF.

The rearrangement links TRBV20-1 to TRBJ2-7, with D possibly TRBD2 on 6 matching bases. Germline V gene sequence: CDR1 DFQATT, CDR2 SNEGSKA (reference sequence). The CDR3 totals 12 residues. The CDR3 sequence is CRTGTYSYEQYF. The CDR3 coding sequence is TGCAGGACCGGGACTTACTCCTACGAGCAGTACTTC.

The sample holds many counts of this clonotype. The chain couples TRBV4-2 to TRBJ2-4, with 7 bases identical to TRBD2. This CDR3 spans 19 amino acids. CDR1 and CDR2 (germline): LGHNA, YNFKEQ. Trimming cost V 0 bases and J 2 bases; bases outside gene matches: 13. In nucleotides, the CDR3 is TGTGCCAGCAGCCAAGATGGTGGGGGGAGGGCCGAATCCAAAAACATTCAGTACTTC. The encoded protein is CASSQDGGGRAESKNIQYF.